Below are 14 T cell receptor beta chains sequenced from a single sample in a study of T cells in Graves' hyperthyroidism and ophthalmopathy. TCR beta CDR3 region amplification was performed from RNA transcripts. Initially, a first-round RT-PCR of the TCR CDR3 employed the HTBI primer set. TCRdb passed the multiplex PCR reads through MiXCR, listing each CDR3 protein once. In the table there are hundreds of thousands of distinct CDR3 sequences, approximately 15% of which are singletons. The sample taken for sequencing was blood. These receptors all come from a woman aged 25-40 years with Graves' hyperthyroidism that later progressed to Graves' ophthalmopathy.

The V and J genes are TRBV7-9 and TRBJ2-7, with TRBD1 matching 9 bases. Germline V lookup: CDR1 SEHNR, CDR2 FQNEAQ (reference sequence). This CDR3 is 17 amino acids long. The V and J ends lost 5 bases and 0 bases, in that order; junction bases with no gene match: 11. CDR3 sequence: CASSPPDRGPSSYEQYF. CDR3 bases: TGTGCCAGCAGCCCGCCGGACAGGGGCCCCTCCTCCTACGAGCAGTACTTC.

A few counts support this clonotype. This chain joins TRBV5-1 and TRBJ2-2; no reliable D call. CDR1 is SGHRS and CDR2 is YFSETQ in the germline V gene. This CDR3 is 14 amino acids long. V was clipped by 4 bases and J by 4 bases, with 11 bases between them. CDR3 amino acids: CASSLMVFTGELFF. CDR3 sequence (DNA): TGCGCCAGCAGCCTGATGGTTTTCACCGGGGAGCTGTTTTTT.

At least ten counts were recorded for this clonotype. V is TRBV20-1 and J is TRBJ1-1, with a possible D match to TRBD1 (5 bases). This CDR3 has 15 amino acids. The germline CDR1 and CDR2 sequences are DFQATT and SNEGSKA (reference sequence). V lost 0 bases to trimming and J lost 7 bases, with 18 bases between them. The CDR3 nucleotides read TGCAGTGCTAGAGATTCCAGCGGGGCAGGGATTGAAGCTTTCTTT. Protein sequence: CSARDSSGAGIEAFF.

This clonotype turned up a few times. This rearrangement joins TRBV19 to TRBJ1-3; no clear D. The V end was cut by 3 bases, the J end by 1 base, with 7 bases between. The CDR3 covers 14 residues. Germline V gene sequence: CDR1 LNHDA, CDR2 SQIVND (reference sequence). In DNA, the CDR3 is TGTGCCAGTAGTATCTCGGTTTCTGGAAACACCATATATTTT. It translates to CASSISVSGNTIYF.

This clonotype has ten or more counts. The chain carries TRBV2 and TRBJ1-2; D unresolved. The V and J ends lost 8 bases and 2 bases respectively, with 24 bases between them. Per the germline V gene, CDR1 is SNHLY and CDR2 is FYNNEI. The CDR3 contains 17 residues. CDR3 DNA: TGTGCCAGCTTATCGTTTGGAGATCTTGATGCAAACTATGGCTACACCTTC. As protein: CASLSFGDLDANYGYTF.

This clonotype has just a few counts. The gene calls are TRBV5-4 and TRBJ2-1; D perhaps matches TRBD2 (7 bases). CDR3 length: 16 amino acids. V lost 0 bases and J 2 bases, leaving 12 bases between the germline ends. Germline V gene sequence: CDR1 SGHNT, CDR2 YYREEE (reference sequence). CDR3 DNA: TGTGCCAGCAGCTTGGCCGGGGGGCGAGCCTACAATGAGCAGTTCTTC. It codes for CASSLAGGRAYNEQFF.

Many counts were recorded for this clonotype. The chain uses TRBV20-1 and TRBJ2-7; TRBD2 is a possible D gene (5 bases). Trimming pared 6 bases from V and 2 bases from J, leaving 14 bases between. Germline lookup yields CDR1 DFQATT and CDR2 SNEGSKA (reference sequence). The CDR3 totals 13 residues. This CDR3 reads CSAPGLAPYEQYF. The CDR3 DNA reads TGCAGTGCCCCTGGGCTAGCCCCCTACGAGCAGTACTTC.

This clonotype was observed at least ten times. V usage is TRBV20-1 and J usage is TRBJ2-7; 11 bases align to TRBD1. Germline-derived CDR1 and CDR2 are DFQATT and SNEGSKA (reference sequence). V trimming: 5 bases; J trimming: 2 bases; junction bases outside the gene matches: 8. The CDR3 covers 15 residues. The DNA of the CDR3 is TGCAGTGCTGTCCCGGACAGGGGGCCCCCCTACGAGCAGTACTTC. As protein: CSAVPDRGPPYEQYF.

This clonotype has a handful of counts. This chain uses TRBV28 with TRBJ2-5; either TRBD1 or TRBD2 may supply D (6 bases each). The CDR3 has 17 residues. Germline lookup yields CDR1 MDHEN and CDR2 SYDVKM. V gave up 5 bases and J gave up 2 bases, with 21 bases separating them. CDR3 in amino acids: CASSPGKWGARQETQYF. CDR3 in DNA: TGTGCCAGCAGTCCCGGAAAGTGGGGGGCAAGACAAGAGACCCAGTACTTC.

This clonotype was observed a few times. The CDR3 coding sequence is TGTGCCAGTAGTATCAGGGGATCGGCTAGCGGAGCGACCGGCGGGGGCACAGATACGCAGTATTTT. The encoded protein is CASSIRGSASGATGGGTDTQYF. This chain connects TRBV19 to TRBJ2-3; D might be TRBD2 (7 bases). There are 22 residues in the CDR3. V shed 3 bases and J shed 1 base, with 32 bases lying between them. The germline gives CDR1 LNHDA, CDR2 SQIVND (reference sequence).

This clonotype was seen repeatedly, ten times or more. This chain joins TRBV30 and TRBJ2-2; no clear D gene. The CDR3 consists of 13 residues. Trimming shortened V by 2 bases and J by 7 bases, and 11 bases separated the two germline ends. Germline assignment: CDR1 GTSNPN and CDR2 SVGIG (reference sequence). The CDR3, as DNA: TGTGCCTGGAGTCACCAGGACCACGGGGAGCTGTTTTTT. Translating it yields CAWSHQDHGELFF.

Ten or more counts support this clonotype. The rearrangement uses TRBV28 and TRBJ2-5, with 11 bases aligning to TRBD2. The germline gives CDR1 MDHEN, CDR2 SYDVKM. This CDR3 region has 15 residues. The junction had 9 bases not matched to a gene; V was cut back by 7 bases and J by 5 bases. CDR3: CASIYGTSGQETQYF. The CDR3 DNA sequence: TGTGCCAGCATCTACGGGACTAGCGGACAGGAGACCCAGTACTTC.

In its sample, this clonotype was seen many times. The rearrangement uses TRBV5-1 and TRBJ1-1; D is ambiguous. Germline V gives CDR1 SGHRS, CDR2 YFSETQ. Between the trimmed V and J ends, which lost 4 bases and 0 bases, there was a span of 10 bases. This CDR3 is built from 14 residues. Here the CDR3 reads CASSPGPMNTEAFF. The DNA for the CDR3 is TGCGCCAGCAGCCCAGGACCGATGAACACTGAAGCTTTCTTT.

This clonotype has at least ten counts. The chain is built from TRBV27 and TRBJ1-2; D call uncertain. From germline, CDR1 is MNHEY and CDR2 SMNVEV (reference sequence). Trimming cost V 0 bases and J 3 bases, with 14 bases left between them. The CDR3 has 16 residues. Written as DNA, the CDR3 is TGTGCCAGCAGTTTATCGTGGGAAGGGCCCCACTATGGCTACACCTTC. This encodes CASSLSWEGPHYGYTF.